Listed below are T cell receptor beta chains from one sample, sequenced in a study of shared clonotypes between healthy human individuals. TCRdb keeps only in-frame clones here, not all; method: immunoSEQ multiplex PCR. The profile shows tens of thousands of clones, 62% of them singletons. The material sequenced was memory CD8+ T cells sorted from blood. These receptor sequences come from a man aged 25-45 years in good health. The CDR3 runs from the conserved cysteine through the conserved F or W. D genes are given only for firm matches. A row's size may be missing; if present it is once, few, many or a size class.

V	length	J	size	D	CDR3	DNA
TRBV28	11	TRBJ1-2	few	NA	CASWEGEGYTF	TGTGCCAGCTGGGAGGGGGAGGGCTACACCTTC
TRBV7-8	16	TRBJ2-3	few	TRBD2	CASSPLAGGSTDTQYF	TGTGCCAGCAGCCCATTAGCGGGAGGGAGCACAGATACGCAGTATTTT
TRBV7-9	18	TRBJ2-3	NA	TRBD1	CARSHDRGKLRDTDTQYF	TGTGCCAGAAGCCACGACAGGGGGAAACTTCGAGACACAGATACGCAGTATTTT
TRBV7-2	17	TRBJ2-1	NA	TRBD2	CASSLQMGSGRWYEQFF	TGTGCCAGCAGTCTTCAAATGGGTAGCGGGAGGTGGTATGAGCAGTTCTTC
TRBV25-1	13	TRBJ2-1	NA	NA	CASSVSRTREQFF	TGTGCCAGCAGTGTATCGAGGACTCGGGAGCAGTTCTTC
TRBV7-9	16	TRBJ2-7	NA	TRBD1	CASSSPRTGAPYEQYF	TGTGCCAGCAGCTCTCCACGCACAGGGGCTCCCTACGAGCAGTACTTC
TRBV10-2	14	TRBJ1-1	NA	TRBD1	CASSLQGLNTEAFF	TGCGCCAGCAGTTTACAGGGGTTGAACACTGAAGCTTTCTTT
TRBV10-3	19	TRBJ2-2	NA	TRBD2	CAISERGTGGPVGTGELFF	TGTGCCATCAGTGAAAGGGGTACGGGAGGGCCGGTGGGAACCGGGGAGCTGTTTTTT
TRBV19	16	TRBJ2-7	NA	NA	CASSPQGGFNHYEQYF	TGTGCCAGTAGCCCTCAGGGGGGGTTCAACCATTACGAGCAGTACTTC
TRBV29-1	11	TRBJ1-1	NA	NA	CSAGGYTEAFF	TGCAGCGCTGGAGGGTACACTGAAGCTTTCTTT
TRBV29-1	13	TRBJ2-4	NA	NA	CSVEDREESIQYF	TGCAGCGTTGAAGACAGGGAGGAAAGCATTCAGTACTTC
TRBV28	17	TRBJ2-5	NA	NA	CASSVSIGGKYQETQYF	TGTGCCAGCAGCGTTTCTATCGGGGGCAAGTACCAAGAGACCCAGTACTTC
TRBV15	15	TRBJ2-7	NA	TRBD2	CATSRELAGSYEQYF	TGTGCCACCAGCAGAGAACTAGCGGGGTCCTACGAGCAGTACTTC
TRBV11-2	16	TRBJ2-1	NA	TRBD2	CASSLGLAGVWNEQFF	TGTGCCAGCAGCTTGGGTCTAGCGGGAGTTTGGAATGAGCAGTTCTTC
TRBV2	12	TRBJ2-7	NA	NA	CASKETFYEQYF	TGTGCCAGCAAGGAGACATTCTACGAGCAGTACTTC
TRBV7-6	18	TRBJ2-6	NA	NA	CASSLGYDGESGANVLTF	TGTGCCAGCAGCTTAGGTTACGATGGGGAGTCTGGGGCCAACGTCCTGACTTTC